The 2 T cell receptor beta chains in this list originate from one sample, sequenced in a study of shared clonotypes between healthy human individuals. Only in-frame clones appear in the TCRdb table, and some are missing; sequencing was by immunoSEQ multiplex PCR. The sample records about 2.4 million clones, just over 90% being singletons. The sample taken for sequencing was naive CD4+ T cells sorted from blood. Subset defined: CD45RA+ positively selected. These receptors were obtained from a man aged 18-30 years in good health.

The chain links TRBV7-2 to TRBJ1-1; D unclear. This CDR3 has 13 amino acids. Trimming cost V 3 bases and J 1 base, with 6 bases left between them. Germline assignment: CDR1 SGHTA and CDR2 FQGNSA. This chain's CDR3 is CASSFGENTEAFF. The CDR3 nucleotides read TGTGCCAGCAGCTTCGGGGAGAACACTGAAGCTTTCTTT.

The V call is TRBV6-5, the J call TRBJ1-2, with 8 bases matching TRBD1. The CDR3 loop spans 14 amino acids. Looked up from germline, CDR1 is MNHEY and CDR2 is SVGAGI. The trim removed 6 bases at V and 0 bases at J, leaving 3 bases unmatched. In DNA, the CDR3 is TGTGCCAGCAGACCGACAGGGGCTAACTATGGCTACACCTTC. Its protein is CASRPTGANYGYTF.